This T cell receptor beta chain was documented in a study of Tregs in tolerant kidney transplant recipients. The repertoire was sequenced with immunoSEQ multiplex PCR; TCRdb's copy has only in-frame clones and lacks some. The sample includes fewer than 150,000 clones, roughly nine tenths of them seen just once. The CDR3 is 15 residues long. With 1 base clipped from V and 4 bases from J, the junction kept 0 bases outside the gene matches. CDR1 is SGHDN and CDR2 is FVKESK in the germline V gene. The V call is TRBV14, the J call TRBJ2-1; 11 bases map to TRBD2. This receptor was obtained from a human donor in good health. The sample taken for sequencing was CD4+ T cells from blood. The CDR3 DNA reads TGTGCCAGCAGCCAAGTAGCGGGGGGGTACAATGAGCAGTTCTTC. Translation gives CASSQVAGGYNEQFF. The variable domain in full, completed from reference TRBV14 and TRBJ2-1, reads EAGVTQFPSHSVIEKGQTVTLRCDPISGHDNLYWYRRVMGKEIKFLLHFVKESKQDESGMPNNRFLAERTGGTYSTLKVQPAELEDSGVYFCASSQVAGGYNEQFFGPGTRLTVL.